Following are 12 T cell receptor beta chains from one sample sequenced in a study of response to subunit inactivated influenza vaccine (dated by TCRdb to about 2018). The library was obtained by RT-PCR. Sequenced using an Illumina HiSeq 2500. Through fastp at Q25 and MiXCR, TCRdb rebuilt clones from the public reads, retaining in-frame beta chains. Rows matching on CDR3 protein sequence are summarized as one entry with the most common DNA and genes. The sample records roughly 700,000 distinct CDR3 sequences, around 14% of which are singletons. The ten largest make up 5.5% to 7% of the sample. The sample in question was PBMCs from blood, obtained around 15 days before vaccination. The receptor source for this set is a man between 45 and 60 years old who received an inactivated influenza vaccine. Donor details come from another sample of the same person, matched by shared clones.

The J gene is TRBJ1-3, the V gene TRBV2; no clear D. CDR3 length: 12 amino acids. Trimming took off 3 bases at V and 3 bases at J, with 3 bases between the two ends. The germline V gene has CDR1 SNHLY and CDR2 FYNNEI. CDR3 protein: CASSEVGNTIYF. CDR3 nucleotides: TGTGCCAGCAGTGAGGTTGGAAACACCATATATTTT.

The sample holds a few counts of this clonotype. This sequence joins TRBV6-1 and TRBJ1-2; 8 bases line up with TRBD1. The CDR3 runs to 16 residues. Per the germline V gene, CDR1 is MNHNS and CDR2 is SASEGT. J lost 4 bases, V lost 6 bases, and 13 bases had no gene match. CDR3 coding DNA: TGTGCCAGCAGGATACGGACAGGGCCCGAGAGCTATGGCTACACCTTC. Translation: CASRIRTGPESYGYTF.

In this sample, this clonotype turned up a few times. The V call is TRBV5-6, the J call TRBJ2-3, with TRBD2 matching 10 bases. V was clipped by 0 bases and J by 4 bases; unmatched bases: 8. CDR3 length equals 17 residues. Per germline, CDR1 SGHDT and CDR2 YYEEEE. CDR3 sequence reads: CASSLELAGRGADTQYF. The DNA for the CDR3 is TGTGCCAGCAGCTTGGAACTAGCGGGGAGAGGCGCAGATACGCAGTATTTT.

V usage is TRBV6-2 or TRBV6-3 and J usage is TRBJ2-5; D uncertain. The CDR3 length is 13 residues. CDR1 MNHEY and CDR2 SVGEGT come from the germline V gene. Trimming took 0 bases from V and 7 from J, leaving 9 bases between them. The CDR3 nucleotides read TGTGCCAGCAGTTACTCGTTATCGGGGACCCAGTACTTC. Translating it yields CASSYSLSGTQYF.

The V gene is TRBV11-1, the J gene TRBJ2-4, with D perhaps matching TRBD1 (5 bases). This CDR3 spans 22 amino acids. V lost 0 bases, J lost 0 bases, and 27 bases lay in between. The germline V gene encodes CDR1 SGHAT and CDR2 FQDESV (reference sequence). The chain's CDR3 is CASSLAPSGVVIRGLAKNIQYF. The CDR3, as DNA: TGTGCCAGCAGCTTAGCGCCTTCAGGCGTAGTGATTAGGGGCCTAGCCAAAAACATTCAGTACTTC.

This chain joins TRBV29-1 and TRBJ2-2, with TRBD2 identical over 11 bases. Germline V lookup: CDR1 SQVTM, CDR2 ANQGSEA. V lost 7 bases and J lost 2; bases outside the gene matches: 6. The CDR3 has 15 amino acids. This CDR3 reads CSASGTSGNTGELFF. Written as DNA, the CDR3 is TGCAGCGCGTCAGGGACTAGCGGTAACACCGGGGAGCTGTTTTTT.

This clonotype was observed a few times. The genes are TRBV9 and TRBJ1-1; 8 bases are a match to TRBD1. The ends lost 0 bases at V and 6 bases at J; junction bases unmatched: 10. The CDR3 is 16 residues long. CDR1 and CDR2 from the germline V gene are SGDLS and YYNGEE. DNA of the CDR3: TGTGCCAGCAGCGTAGCTCCAGGGGGCTTGCAATCTGAAGCTTTCTTT. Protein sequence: CASSVAPGGLQSEAFF.

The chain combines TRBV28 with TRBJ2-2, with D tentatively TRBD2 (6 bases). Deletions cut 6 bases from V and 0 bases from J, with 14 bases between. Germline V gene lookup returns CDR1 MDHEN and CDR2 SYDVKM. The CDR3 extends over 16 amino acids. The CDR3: CASRRLGLANTGELFF. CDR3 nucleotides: TGTGCCAGCAGACGGCTGGGACTCGCGAACACCGGGGAGCTGTTTTTT.

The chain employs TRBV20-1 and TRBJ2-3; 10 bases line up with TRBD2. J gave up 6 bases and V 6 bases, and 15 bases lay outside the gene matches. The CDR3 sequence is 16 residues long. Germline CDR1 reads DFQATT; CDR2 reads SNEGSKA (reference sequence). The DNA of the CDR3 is TGCAGTGCGACCGGACTAGCGGAGGGACCGGGGGATACGCAGTATTTT. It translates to CSATGLAEGPGDTQYF.

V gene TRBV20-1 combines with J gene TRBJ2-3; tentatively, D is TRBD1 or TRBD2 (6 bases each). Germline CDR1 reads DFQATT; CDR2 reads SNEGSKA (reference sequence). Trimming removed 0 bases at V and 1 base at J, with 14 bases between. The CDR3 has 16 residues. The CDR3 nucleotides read TGCAGTGCTAGAGATGGGTCCCGGGGGCGCACAGATACGCAGTATTTT. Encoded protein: CSARDGSRGRTDTQYF.

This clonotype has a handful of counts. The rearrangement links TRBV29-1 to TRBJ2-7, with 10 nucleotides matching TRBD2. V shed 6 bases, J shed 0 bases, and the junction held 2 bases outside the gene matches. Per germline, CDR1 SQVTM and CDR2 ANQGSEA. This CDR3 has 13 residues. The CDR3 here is CSVTSGTSYEQYF. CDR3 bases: TGCAGCGTCACTAGCGGGACCTCCTACGAGCAGTACTTC.

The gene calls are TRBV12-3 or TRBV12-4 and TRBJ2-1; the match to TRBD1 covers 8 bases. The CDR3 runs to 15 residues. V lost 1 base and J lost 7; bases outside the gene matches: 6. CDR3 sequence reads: CASSLEQGGRNEQFF. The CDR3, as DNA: TGTGCCAGCAGTTTAGAACAGGGGGGCCGTAATGAGCAGTTCTTC.